This T cell receptor (beta chain) was recorded in a study of cytomegalovirus exposure and HLA in healthy donors. Points on this clone: Antigen unknown.

The CDR3 is made up of 14 amino acids. Researchers ran the PCR with 60 Vbeta and 13 Jbeta primers. Here immunoSEQ multiplex PCR was the method, and the copy in TCRdb shows in-frame clones only, minus some. The sample consists of about 140,000 clones, 78% of them appearing once. Study findings and constraints: Later on, analysis showed that most CMV-associated TCR beta chains appeared to be HLA-restricted.

This sequence joins TRBV21-1 and TRBJ1-5; the listed D gene, TRBD1, was not tested against the DNA. TRBV21-1 is deemed a pseudogene. This TCR was sampled from a female donor in good health and CMV-seronegative. Source material: PBMCs. The CDR3 protein is CASSKNRVDQPQHF. CDR3 nucleotide sequence: TGTGCCAGCAGCAAGAACAGGGTCGATCAGCCCCAGCATTTT.